The text below deals with one T cell receptor (beta chain). The CDR3 sequence is 15 residues long. Germline trimming cut 2 bases from V and 3 bases from J; bases unmatched to any gene: 2. From germline, CDR1 is PRHDT and CDR2 FYEKMQ (reference sequence). In the authors' workflow: Researchers report that nucleated cell counts were estimated from reference gene primer amplification. Sequenced by immunoSEQ multiplex PCR; TCRdb stores in-frame clones only, minus some. V, J and clone size reflect that table, while D and trimming were determined from the DNA. The table lists 120,000 to 150,000 clones, 85% to 90% of them singletons. This sample stems from a study of blood T cell repertoires in COVID-19.

Input material: peripheral blood. V usage is TRBV13 and J usage is TRBJ1-4; the match to TRBD1 covers 8 bases. The TCR sequence derives from a man younger than 35 with COVID-19, enrolled during active disease. CDR3 protein: CASSLQGASNEKLFF. CDR3 nucleotide sequence: TGTGCCAGCAGCTTACAGGGGGCCTCTAATGAAAAACTGTTTTTT.